This T cell receptor (beta chain) was obtained from a study of blood T cell repertoires in COVID-19. Participants, about 18 to 95 years old, spanned about 26 US areas. Authors' processing steps: Amplification of reference gene primers provided the estimated nucleated cell counts. Clones were read by immunoSEQ multiplex PCR, and TCRdb kept only the in-frame ones, dropping some. Clone size and the V and J calls come from that table; the DNA yielded D and trimming. Among 300,000 or so clones listed, more than 85% were seen once. The CDR3 sequence is 14 residues long. Germline V gene sequence: CDR1 SGHVS, CDR2 FQNEAQ. Trimming cost V 1 base and J 11 bases; bases outside gene matches: 8.

Sample: PBMCs or T cells enriched from blood (not recorded which). The chain couples TRBV7-8 to TRBJ1-5, with TRBD1 matching 7 bases. The TCR comes from a woman younger than 45 who had recovered from COVID-19. The CDR3 DNA reads TGTGCCAGCAGCTTAGAGGGACAGAAGCTAGCCCAGCATTTT. Its translation: CASSLEGQKLAQHF.